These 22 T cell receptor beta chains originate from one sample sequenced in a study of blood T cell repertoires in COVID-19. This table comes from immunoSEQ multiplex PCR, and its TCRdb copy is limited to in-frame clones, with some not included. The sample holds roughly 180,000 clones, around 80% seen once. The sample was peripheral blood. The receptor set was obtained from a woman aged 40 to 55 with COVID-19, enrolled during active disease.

DNA for the CDR3: TGTGCCAGCAGTGACGGGACTAGCGGGTACAATGAGCAGTTCTTC. This gives the protein CASSDGTSGYNEQFF. The chain employs TRBV6-4 and TRBJ2-1; 12 bases match TRBD2. The CDR3 is made up of 15 amino acids. Germline CDR1 MRHNA, CDR2 SNTAGT. Trimming cost V 2 bases and J 4 bases; bases outside gene matches: 0.

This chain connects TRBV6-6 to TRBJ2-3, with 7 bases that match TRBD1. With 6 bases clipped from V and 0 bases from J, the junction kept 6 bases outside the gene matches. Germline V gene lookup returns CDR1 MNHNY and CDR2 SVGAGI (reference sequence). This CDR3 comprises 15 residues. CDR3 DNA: TGTGCCAGCAGGGCAAGGGGGCAAAGCACAGATACGCAGTATTTT. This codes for CASRARGQSTDTQYF.

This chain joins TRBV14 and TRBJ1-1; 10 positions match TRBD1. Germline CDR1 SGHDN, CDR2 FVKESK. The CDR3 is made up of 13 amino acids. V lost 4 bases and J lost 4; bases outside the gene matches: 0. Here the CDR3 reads CASSRTGGTEAFF. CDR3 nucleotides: TGTGCCAGCAGCCGGACAGGGGGCACTGAAGCTTTCTTT.

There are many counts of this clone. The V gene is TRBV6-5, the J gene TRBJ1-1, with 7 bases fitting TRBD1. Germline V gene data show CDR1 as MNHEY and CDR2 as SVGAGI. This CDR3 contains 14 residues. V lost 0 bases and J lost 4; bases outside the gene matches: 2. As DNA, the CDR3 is TGTGCCAGCAGTTACTCGACAGGGTTCACTGAAGCTTTCTTT. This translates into CASSYSTGFTEAFF.

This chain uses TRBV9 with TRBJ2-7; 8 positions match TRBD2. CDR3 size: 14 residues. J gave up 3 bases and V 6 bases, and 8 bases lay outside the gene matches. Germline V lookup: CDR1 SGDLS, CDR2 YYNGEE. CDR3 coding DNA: TGTGCCAGCAAGGCAACTAGCGGTTACTACGAGCAGTACTTC. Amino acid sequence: CASKATSGYYEQYF.

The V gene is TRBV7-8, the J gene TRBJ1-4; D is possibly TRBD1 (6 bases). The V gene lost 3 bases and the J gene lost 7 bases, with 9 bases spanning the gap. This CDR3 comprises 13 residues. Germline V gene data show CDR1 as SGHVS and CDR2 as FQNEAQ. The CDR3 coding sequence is TGTGCCAGCAGCTTCCAAGGGGGTGAAAAACTGTTTTTT. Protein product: CASSFQGGEKLFF. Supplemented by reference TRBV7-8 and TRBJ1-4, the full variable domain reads GAGVSQSPRYKVAKRGQDVALRCDPISGHVSLFWYQQALGQGPEFLTYFQNEAQLDKSGLPSDRFFAERPEGSVSTLKIQRTQQEDSAVYLCASSFQGGEKLFFGSGTQLSVL.

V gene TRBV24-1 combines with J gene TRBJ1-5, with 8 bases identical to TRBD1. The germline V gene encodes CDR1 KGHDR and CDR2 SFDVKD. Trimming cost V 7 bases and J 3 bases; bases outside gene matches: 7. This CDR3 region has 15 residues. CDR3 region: CATRPTGGVNQPQHF. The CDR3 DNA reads TGTGCCACCAGACCTACAGGGGGTGTCAATCAGCCCCAGCATTTT.

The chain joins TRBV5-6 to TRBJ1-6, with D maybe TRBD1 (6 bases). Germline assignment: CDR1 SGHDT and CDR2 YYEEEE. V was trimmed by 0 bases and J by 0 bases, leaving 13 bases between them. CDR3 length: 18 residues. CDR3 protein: CASSLGRDTSSYNSPLHF. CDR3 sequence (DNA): TGTGCCAGCAGCTTGGGCCGGGACACGAGCTCCTATAATTCACCCCTCCACTTT.

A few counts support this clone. The CDR3 loop is CASQSLRDTGELFF. CDR3 DNA sequence: TGCGCCAGCCAATCTTTGAGGGACACCGGGGAGCTGTTTTTT. The gene calls are TRBV10-1 and TRBJ2-2, with D perhaps TRBD2 (5 bases). With 8 bases removed from V and 3 bases from J, the gap between germline ends came to 13 bases. This CDR3 is 14 amino acids long. From germline, CDR1 is WNHNN and CDR2 SYGVQD (reference sequence).

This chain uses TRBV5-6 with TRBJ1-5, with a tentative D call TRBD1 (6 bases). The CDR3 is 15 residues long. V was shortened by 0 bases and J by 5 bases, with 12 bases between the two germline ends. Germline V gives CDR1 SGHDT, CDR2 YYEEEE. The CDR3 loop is CASSLGPGGDQPQHF. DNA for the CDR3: TGTGCCAGCAGCTTGGGGCCGGGGGGCGATCAGCCCCAGCATTTT. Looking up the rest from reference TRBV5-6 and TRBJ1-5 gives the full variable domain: DAGVTQSPTHLIKTRGQQVTLRCSPKSGHDTVSWYQQALGQGPQFIFQYYEEEERQRGNFPDRFSGHQFPNYSSELNVNALLLGDSALYLCASSLGPGGDQPQHFGDGTRLSIL.

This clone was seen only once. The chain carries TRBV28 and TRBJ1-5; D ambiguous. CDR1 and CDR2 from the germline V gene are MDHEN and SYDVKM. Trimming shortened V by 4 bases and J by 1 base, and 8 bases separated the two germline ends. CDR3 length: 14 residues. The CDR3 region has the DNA TGTGCCAGCAGTTCTCCCGAGAGCAATCAGCCCCAGCATTTT. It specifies CASSSPESNQPQHF.

The CDR3, as DNA: TGTGCCAGCCGGCCCGGGGTGACTGGAAACACCATATATTTT. As protein: CASRPGVTGNTIYF. This chain connects TRBV19 to TRBJ1-3, with D hard to call. Trimming stripped 9 bases from V and 2 bases from J, with 14 bases between. CDR3 length equals 14 residues. Germline values: CDR1 LNHDA, CDR2 SQIVND (reference sequence).

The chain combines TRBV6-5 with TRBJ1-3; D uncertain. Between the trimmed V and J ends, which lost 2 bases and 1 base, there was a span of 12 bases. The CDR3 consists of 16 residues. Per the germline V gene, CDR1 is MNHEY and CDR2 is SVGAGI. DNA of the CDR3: TGTGCCAGCAGTTACGAACTACGCGATTCTGGAAACACCATATATTTT. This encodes CASSYELRDSGNTIYF.

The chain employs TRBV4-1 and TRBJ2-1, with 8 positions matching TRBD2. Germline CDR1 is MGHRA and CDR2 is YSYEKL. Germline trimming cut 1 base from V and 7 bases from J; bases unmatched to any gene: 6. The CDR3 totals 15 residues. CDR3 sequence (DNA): TGCGCCAGCAGCCAAGGCGGGCGGGGGGTAAATGAGCAGTTCTTC. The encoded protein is CASSQGGRGVNEQFF.

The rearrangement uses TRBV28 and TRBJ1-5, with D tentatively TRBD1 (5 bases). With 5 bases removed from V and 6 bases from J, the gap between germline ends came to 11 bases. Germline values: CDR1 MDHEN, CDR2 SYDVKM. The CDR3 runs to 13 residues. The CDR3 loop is CASSLRGPQPQHF. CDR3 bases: TGTGCCAGCAGTCTAAGGGGCCCTCAGCCCCAGCATTTT. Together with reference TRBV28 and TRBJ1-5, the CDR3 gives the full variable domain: DVKVTQSSRYLVKRTGEKVFLECVQDMDHENMFWYRQDPGLGLRLIYFSYDVKMKEKGDIPEGYSVSREKKERFSLILESASTNQTSMYLCASSLRGPQPQHFGDGTRLSIL.

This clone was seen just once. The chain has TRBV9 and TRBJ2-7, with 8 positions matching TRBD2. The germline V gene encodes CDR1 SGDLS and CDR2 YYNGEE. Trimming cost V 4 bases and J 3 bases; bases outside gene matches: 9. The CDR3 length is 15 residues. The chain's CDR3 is CASSSSPGLVYEQYF. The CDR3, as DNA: TGTGCCAGCAGCTCCAGCCCGGGACTAGTCTACGAGCAGTACTTC.

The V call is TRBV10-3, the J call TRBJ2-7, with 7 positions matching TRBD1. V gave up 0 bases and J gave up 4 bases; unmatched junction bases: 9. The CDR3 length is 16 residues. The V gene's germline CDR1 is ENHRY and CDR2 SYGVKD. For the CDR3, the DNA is TGTGCCATCAGTGAGTCAAGGAAGGGGGCTGTGTACGAGCAGTACTTC. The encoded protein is CAISESRKGAVYEQYF.

CDR3 coding DNA: TGCGCCAGCAGCAGGGACATCTACAATGAGCAGTTCTTC. This gives the protein CASSRDIYNEQFF. The chain has TRBV5-1 and TRBJ2-1; D is perhaps TRBD1 (6 bases). Deletions cut 4 bases from V and 3 bases from J, with 8 bases between. This CDR3 comprises 13 residues. CDR1 is SGHRS and CDR2 is YFSETQ in the germline V gene.

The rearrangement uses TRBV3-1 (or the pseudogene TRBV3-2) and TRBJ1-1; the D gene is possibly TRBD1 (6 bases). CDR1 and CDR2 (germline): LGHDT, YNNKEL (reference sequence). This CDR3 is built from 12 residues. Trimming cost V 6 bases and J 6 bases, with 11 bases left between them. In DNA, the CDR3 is TGTGCCAGCAGACAGGGTCTAGCTGAAGCTTTCTTT. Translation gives CASRQGLAEAFF.

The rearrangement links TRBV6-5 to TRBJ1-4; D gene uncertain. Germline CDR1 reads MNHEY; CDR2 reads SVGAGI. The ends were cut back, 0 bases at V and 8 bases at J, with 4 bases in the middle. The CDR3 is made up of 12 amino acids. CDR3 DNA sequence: TGTGCCAGCAGTTACTCACGGGAAAAACTGTTTTTT. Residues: CASSYSREKLFF.

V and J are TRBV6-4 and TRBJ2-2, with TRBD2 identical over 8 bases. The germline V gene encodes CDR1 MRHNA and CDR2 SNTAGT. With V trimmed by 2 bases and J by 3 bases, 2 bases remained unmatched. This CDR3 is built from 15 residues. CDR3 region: CASSDGLAHTGELFF. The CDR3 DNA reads TGTGCCAGCAGTGACGGACTAGCTCACACCGGGGAGCTGTTTTTT.

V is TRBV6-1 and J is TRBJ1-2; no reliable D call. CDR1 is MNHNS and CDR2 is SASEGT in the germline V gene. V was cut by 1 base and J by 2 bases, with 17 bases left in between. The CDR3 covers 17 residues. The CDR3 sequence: CASSEVADKQYNYGYTF. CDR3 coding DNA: TGTGCCAGCAGTGAAGTGGCAGATAAACAATACAACTATGGCTACACCTTC.